The 5 T cell receptor beta chains in this list originate from one sample, sequenced in a study of T cell clonotyping in hematopoietic cell transplantation. Sequenced by immunoSEQ multiplex PCR; TCRdb stores in-frame clones only, minus some. The data hold more than 4,500 clones, with around 82% observed a single time. The specimen was peripheral blood mononuclear cells, collected 30 days after allogeneic stem cell transplant. The receptors derive from a male patient aged 60 to 75 who had an allogeneic stem cell transplant from an unrelated donor, so the T cells may come from the graft donor. Some clones in this sample may be carry-over from other donors' samples.

The J gene is TRBJ1-5, the V gene TRBV5-6; 8 nucleotides align to TRBD1. Germline V gives CDR1 SGHDT, CDR2 YYEEEE. After removal of 2 bases from V and 6 bases from J, the junction contained 4 bases not matched to a gene. The CDR3 runs 14 residues. The DNA of the CDR3 is TGTGCCAGCAGCTTAACAGGGGGTGGTCAGCCCCAGCATTTT. Translating it yields CASSLTGGGQPQHF. Supplemented by reference TRBV5-6 and TRBJ1-5, the full variable domain reads DAGVTQSPTHLIKTRGQQVTLRCSPKSGHDTVSWYQQALGQGPQFIFQYYEEEERQRGNFPDRFSGHQFPNYSSELNVNALLLGDSALYLCASSLTGGGQPQHFGDGTRLSIL.

The chain recombines TRBV4-3 with TRBJ2-1; D gene ambiguous. With 0 bases removed from V and 12 bases from J, the gap between germline ends came to 15 bases. Germline lookup yields CDR1 LGHNA and CDR2 YSLEER. CDR3 length: 14 amino acids. CDR3 sequence (DNA): TGCGCCAGCAGCCAAGATTCAGGTTCAGTGGTGCAGTTCTTC. Protein sequence: CASSQDSGSVVQFF.

The chain links TRBV29-1 to TRBJ1-4, with TRBD1 matching over 8 bases. CDR1 is SQVTM, CDR2 ANQGSEA, per germline. This CDR3 spans 16 amino acids. V gave up 5 bases and J gave up 5 bases; unmatched junction bases: 13. The CDR3 loop is CSVNGGTGQGNEKLFF. The CDR3, as DNA: TGCAGCGTTAATGGCGGGACCGGACAGGGAAATGAAAAACTGTTTTTT.

This chain links TRBV6-5 with TRBJ2-6; D may be TRBD1 (6 bases). CDR1 and CDR2 (germline): MNHEY, SVGAGI. V was shortened by 7 bases and J by 0 bases, with 7 bases between the two germline ends. This CDR3 is 14 amino acids long. The CDR3 nucleotides read TGTGCCAGCATGGGGGCCTCTGGGGCCAACGTCCTGACTTTC. Residues: CASMGASGANVLTF.

This clone is large. This chain links TRBV5-6 with TRBJ1-1; tentatively, D is TRBD1 (6 bases). Per the germline V gene, CDR1 is SGHDT and CDR2 is YYEEEE. The V gene lost 5 bases and the J gene lost 7 bases, with 15 bases spanning the gap. The CDR3 consists of 13 residues. The CDR3 region is CASRAGVVGEAFF. The DNA for the CDR3 is TGTGCCAGCAGGGCAGGGGTTGTCGGTGAAGCTTTCTTT. Full variable domain (missing parts from reference TRBV5-6 and TRBJ1-1): DAGVTQSPTHLIKTRGQQVTLRCSPKSGHDTVSWYQQALGQGPQFIFQYYEEEERQRGNFPDRFSGHQFPNYSSELNVNALLLGDSALYLCASRAGVVGEAFFGQGTRLTVV.